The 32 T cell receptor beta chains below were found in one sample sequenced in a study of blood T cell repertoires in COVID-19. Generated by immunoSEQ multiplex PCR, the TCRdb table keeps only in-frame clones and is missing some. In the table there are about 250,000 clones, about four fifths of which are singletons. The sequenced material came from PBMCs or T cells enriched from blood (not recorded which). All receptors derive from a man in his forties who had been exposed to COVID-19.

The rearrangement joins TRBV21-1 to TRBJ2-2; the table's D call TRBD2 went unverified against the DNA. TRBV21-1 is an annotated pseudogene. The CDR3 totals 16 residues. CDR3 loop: CASSKVALADTGELFF. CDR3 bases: TGTGCCAGCAGCAAAGTTGCGCTAGCGGACACCGGGGAGCTGTTTTTT.

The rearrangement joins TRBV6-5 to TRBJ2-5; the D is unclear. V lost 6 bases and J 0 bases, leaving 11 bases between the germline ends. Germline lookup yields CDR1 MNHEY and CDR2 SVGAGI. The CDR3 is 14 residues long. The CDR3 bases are TGTGCCAGCAGCCTCTCTAGTCACCAAGAGACCCAGTACTTC. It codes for CASSLSSHQETQYF.

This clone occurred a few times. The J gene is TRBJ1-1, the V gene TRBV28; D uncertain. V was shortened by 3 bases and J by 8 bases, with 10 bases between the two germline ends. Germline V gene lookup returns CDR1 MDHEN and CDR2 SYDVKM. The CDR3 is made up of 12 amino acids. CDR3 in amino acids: CASSLLGREAFF. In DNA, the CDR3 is TGTGCCAGCAGTTTGCTAGGAAGGGAAGCTTTCTTT. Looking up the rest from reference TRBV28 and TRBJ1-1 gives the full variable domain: DVKVTQSSRYLVKRTGEKVFLECVQDMDHENMFWYRQDPGLGLRLIYFSYDVKMKEKGDIPEGYSVSREKKERFSLILESASTNQTSMYLCASSLLGREAFFGQGTRLTVV.

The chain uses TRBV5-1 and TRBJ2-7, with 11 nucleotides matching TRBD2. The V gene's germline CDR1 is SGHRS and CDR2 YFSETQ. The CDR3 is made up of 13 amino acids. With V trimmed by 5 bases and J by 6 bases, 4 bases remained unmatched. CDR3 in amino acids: CASRLAGAGEQYF. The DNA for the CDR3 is TGCGCCAGCAGACTAGCGGGGGCGGGCGAGCAGTACTTC.

The CDR3 reads CASSLQNYEQYF. The CDR3 region has the DNA TGTGCCAGCAGTCTACAGAACTACGAGCAGTACTTC. The chain links TRBV2 to TRBJ2-7; D gene uncertain. The CDR3 loop spans 12 amino acids. The V gene's germline CDR1 is SNHLY and CDR2 FYNNEI. Trimming pared 5 bases from V and 3 bases from J, leaving 8 bases between.

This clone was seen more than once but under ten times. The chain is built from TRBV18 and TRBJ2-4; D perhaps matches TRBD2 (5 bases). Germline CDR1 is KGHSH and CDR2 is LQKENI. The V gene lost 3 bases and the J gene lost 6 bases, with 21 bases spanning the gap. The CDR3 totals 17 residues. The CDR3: CASSPQRVMRLGNIQYF. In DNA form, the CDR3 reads TGTGCCAGCTCACCCCAGAGGGTAATGCGGCTAGGAAACATTCAGTACTTC.

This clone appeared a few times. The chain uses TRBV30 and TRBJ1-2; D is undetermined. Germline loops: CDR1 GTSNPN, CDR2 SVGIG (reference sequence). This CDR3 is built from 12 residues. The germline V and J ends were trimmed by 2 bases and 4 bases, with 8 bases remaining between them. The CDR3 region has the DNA TGTGCCTGGAGTTCCGGGTCCTATGGCTACACCTTC. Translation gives CAWSSGSYGYTF.

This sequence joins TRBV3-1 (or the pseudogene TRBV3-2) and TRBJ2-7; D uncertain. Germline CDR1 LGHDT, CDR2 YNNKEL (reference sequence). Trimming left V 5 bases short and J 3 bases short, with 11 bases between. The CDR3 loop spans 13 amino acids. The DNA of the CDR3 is TGTGCCAGCAGCGCCGCGCTTAGCTACGAGCAGTACTTC. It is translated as CASSAALSYEQYF.

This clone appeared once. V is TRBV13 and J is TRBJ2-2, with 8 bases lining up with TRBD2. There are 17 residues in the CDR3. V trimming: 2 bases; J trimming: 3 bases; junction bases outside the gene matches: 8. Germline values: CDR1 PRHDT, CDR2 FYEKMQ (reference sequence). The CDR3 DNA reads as TGTGCCAGCAGCTTATCCATCCGGGGACTAGACACCGGGGAGCTGTTTTTT. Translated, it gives CASSLSIRGLDTGELFF.

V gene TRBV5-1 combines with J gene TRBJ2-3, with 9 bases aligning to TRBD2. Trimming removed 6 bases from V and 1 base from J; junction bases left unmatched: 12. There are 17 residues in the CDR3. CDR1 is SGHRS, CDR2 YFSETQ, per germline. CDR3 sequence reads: CASTFSPGLAGTDTQYF. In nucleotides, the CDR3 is TGCGCCAGCACCTTTTCCCCGGGACTAGCAGGCACAGATACGCAGTATTTT.

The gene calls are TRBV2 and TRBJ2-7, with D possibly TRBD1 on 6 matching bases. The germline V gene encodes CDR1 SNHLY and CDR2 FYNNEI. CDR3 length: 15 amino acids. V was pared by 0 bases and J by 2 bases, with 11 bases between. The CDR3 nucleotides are TGTGCCAGCAGTGAAGCACAGGGACGACCCTACGAGCAGTACTTC. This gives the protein CASSEAQGRPYEQYF.

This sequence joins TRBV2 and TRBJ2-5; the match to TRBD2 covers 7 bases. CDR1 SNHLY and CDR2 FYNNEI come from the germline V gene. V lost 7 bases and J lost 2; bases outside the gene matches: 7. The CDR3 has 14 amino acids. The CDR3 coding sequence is TGTGCCAGCACGGGTCTAGCGGTTCAAGAGACCCAGTACTTC. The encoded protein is CASTGLAVQETQYF.

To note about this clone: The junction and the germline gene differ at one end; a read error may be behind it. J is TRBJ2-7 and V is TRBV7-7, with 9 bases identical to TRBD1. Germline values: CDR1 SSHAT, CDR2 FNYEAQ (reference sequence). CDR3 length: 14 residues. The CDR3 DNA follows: TGTGCTAGCAGCCTCGGGACAGGGTCCTACGAGCAGTACTTC. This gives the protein CASSLGTGSYEQYF.

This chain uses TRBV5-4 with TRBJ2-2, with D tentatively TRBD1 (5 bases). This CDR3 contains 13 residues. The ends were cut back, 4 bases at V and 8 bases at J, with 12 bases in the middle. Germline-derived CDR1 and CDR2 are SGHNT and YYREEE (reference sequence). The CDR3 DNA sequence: TGTGCCAGCAGCCCCAAGGGGCGGGGGGAGCTGTTTTTT. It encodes CASSPKGRGELFF.

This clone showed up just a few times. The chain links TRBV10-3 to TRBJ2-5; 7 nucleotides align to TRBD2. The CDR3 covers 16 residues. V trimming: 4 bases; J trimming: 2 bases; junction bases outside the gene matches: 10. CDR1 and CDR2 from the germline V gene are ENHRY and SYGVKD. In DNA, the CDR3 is TGTGCCATCAGTGCCCGTGGGGGGGGAGGACAAGAGACCCAGTACTTC. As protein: CAISARGGGGQETQYF.

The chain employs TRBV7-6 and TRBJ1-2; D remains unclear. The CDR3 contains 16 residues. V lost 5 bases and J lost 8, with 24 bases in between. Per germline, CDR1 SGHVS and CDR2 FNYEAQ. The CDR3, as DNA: TGTGCCAGCAGCCTTCTAGTTGAAGGCACTTCAGACGGCTACACCTTC. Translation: CASSLLVEGTSDGYTF.

This CDR3 is CASRAYGYTF. The CDR3 DNA is TGTGCCAGCAGAGCCTATGGCTACACCTTC. This chain uses TRBV6-5 with TRBJ1-2, with D hard to call. V lost 6 bases, J lost 4 bases, and 3 bases lay in between. Germline V gives CDR1 MNHEY, CDR2 SVGAGI. The CDR3 is 10 amino acids.

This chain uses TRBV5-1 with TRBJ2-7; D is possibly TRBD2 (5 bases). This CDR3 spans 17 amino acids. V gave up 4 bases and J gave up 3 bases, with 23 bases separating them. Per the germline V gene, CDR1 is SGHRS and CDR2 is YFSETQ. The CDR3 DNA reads TGCGCCAGCAGCCCGGAGTTCGGGTCACCGGGGTACTACGAGCAGTACTTC. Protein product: CASSPEFGSPGYYEQYF.

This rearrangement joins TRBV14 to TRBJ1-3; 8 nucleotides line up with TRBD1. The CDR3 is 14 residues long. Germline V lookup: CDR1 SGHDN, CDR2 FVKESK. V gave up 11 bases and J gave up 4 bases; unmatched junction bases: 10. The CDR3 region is CAGQPGQEGNTIYF. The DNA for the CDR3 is TGTGCCGGACAGCCGGGACAGGAAGGAAACACCATATATTTT.

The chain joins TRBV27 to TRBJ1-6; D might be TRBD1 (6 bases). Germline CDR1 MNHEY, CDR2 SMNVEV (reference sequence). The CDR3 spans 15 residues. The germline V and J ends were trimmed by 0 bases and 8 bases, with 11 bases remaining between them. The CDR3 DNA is TGTGCCAGCAGTTTATCGGCGGGGGCTTATTCACCCCTCCACTTT. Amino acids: CASSLSAGAYSPLHF.

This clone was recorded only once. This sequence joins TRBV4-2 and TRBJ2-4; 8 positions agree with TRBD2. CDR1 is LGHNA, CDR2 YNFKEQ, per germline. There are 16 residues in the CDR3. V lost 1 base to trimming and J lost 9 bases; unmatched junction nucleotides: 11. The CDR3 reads CASSQGGETGGGIQYF. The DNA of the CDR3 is TGTGCCAGCAGCCAAGGGGGAGAGACGGGAGGGGGCATTCAGTACTTC.

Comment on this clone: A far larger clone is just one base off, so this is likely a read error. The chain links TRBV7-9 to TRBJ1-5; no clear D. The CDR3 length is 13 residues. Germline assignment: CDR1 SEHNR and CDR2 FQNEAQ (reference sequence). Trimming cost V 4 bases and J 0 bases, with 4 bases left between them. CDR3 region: CASSSHSNQPQHF. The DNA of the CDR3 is TGTGCCAGCAGCTCCCATAGCAATCAGCCCCAGCATTTT.

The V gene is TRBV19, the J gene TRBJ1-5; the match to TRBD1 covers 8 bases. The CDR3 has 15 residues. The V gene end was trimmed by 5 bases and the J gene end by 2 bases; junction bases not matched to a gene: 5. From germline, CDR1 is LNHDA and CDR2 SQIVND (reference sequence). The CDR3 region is CASSGNRGGNQPQHF. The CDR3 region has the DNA TGTGCCAGTAGTGGTAACAGGGGGGGCAATCAGCCCCAGCATTTT.

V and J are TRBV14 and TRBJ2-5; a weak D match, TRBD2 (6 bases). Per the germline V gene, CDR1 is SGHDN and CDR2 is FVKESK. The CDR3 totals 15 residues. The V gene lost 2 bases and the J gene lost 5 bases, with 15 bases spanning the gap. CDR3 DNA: TGTGCCAGCAGCCAATGGTCGCGGGGTTTGGAGACCCAGTACTTC. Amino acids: CASSQWSRGLETQYF. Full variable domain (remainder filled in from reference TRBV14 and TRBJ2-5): EAGVTQFPSHSVIEKGQTVTLRCDPISGHDNLYWYRRVMGKEIKFLLHFVKESKQDESGMPNNRFLAERTGGTYSTLKVQPAELEDSGVYFCASSQWSRGLETQYFGPGTRLLVL.

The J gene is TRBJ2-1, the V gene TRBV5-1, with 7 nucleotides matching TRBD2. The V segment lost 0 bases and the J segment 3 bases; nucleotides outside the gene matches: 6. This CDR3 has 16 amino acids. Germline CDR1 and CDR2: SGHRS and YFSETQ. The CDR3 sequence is CASSLAARGDYNEQFF. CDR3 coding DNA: TGCGCCAGCAGCTTGGCGGCCCGGGGGGACTACAATGAGCAGTTCTTC.

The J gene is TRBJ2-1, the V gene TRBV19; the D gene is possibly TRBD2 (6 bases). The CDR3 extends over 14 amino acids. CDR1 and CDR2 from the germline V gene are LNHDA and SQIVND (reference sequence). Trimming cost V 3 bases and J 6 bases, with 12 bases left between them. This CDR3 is CASSMVGGRNEQFF. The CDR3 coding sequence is TGTGCCAGTAGTATGGTGGGAGGCCGCAATGAGCAGTTCTTC.

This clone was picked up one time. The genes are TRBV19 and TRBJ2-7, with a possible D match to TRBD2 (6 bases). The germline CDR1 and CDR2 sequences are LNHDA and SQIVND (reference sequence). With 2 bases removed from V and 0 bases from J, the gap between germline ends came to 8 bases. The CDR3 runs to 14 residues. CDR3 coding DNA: TGTGCCAGTAGTATACGGGGGAGCTCCTACGAGCAGTACTTC. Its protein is CASSIRGSSYEQYF. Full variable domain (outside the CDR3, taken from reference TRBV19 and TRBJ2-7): DGGITQSPKYLFRKEGQNVTLSCEQNLNHDAMYWYRQDPGQGLRLIYYSQIVNDFQKGDIAEGYSVSREKKESFPLTVTSAQKNPTAFYLCASSIRGSSYEQYFGPGTRLTVT.

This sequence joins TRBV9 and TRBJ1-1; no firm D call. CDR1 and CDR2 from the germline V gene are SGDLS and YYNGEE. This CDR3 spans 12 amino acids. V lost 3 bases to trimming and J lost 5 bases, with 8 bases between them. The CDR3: CASSGWRTEAFF. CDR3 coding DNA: TGTGCCAGCAGCGGCTGGAGGACTGAAGCTTTCTTT.

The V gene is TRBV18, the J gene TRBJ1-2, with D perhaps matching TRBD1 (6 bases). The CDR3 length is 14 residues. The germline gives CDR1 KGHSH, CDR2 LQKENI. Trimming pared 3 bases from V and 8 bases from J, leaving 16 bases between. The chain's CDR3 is CASSPSGVYDGYTF. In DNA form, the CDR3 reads TGTGCCAGCTCACCCTCAGGGGTGTATGACGGCTACACCTTC.

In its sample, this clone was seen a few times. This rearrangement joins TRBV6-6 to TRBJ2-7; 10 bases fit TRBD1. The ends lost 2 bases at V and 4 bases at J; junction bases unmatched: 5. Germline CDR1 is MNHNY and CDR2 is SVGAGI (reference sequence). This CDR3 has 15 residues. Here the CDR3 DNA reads TGTGCCAGCAGTTACGGACAGGGGGGGAGATACGAGCAGTACTTC. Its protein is CASSYGQGGRYEQYF.

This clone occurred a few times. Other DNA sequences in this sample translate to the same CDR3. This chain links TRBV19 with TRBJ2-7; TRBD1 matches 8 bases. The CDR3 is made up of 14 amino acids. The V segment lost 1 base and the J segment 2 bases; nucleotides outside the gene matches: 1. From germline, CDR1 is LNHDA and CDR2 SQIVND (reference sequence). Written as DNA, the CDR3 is TGTGCCAGTAGTATAGGGACAGGGCCCTACGAGCAGTACTTC. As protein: CASSIGTGPYEQYF. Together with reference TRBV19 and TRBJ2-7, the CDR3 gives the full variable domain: DGGITQSPKYLFRKEGQNVTLSCEQNLNHDAMYWYRQDPGQGLRLIYYSQIVNDFQKGDIAEGYSVSREKKESFPLTVTSAQKNPTAFYLCASSIGTGPYEQYFGPGTRLTVT.

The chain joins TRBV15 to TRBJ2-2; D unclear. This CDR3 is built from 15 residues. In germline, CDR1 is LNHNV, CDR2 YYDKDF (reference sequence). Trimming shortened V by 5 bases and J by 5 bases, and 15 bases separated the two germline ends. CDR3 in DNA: TGTGCCACCAGCTCTGGTGCGTTTGAGACCGGGGAGCTGTTTTTT. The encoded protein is CATSSGAFETGELFF.